Listed below are T cell receptor beta chains from one sample, sequenced in a study of T cell changes during pregnancy in multiple sclerosis. Clones were sequenced by immunoSEQ multiplex PCR, and TCRdb holds only the in-frame ones, with some missing. The table lists several thousand clones, around nine tenths of them singletons, with 9.5% to 13% in the top ten. Sequenced here: CD8+ T cells from peripheral blood mononuclear cells, sampled in the first trimester of pregnancy. The receptors here all came from a female donor in good health, enrolled as a control in a pregnancy study. The CDR3 runs from the conserved cysteine through the conserved F or W. Fields, in order: CDR3 DNA, CDR3 protein, D gene, clone size, J gene, V gene. D genes are given only for firm matches. Only some rows state a clone size, as once, few, many or a class for expanded clones.

CDR3nt: TGTGCCAGCAGCTTACTTGGGGCCGCCGAGCAGTACTTC
CDR3aa: CASSLLGAAEQYF
d_gene: NA
abundance: NA
j_gene: TRBJ2-7
v_gene: TRBV7-3

CDR3nt: TGTGCCAGCAGCCCCCCGGGACAGGGGTCTGATGGCTACACCTTC
CDR3aa: CASSPPGQGSDGYTF
d_gene: TRBD1
abundance: NA
j_gene: TRBJ1-2
v_gene: TRBV7-9

CDR3nt: TGCGCCAGCAGATCCTCTAATAACTATGGCTACACCTTC
CDR3aa: CASRSSNNYGYTF
d_gene: NA
abundance: NA
j_gene: TRBJ1-2
v_gene: TRBV5-1

CDR3nt: TGTGCCAGCAGTTTATCAGGAGGGTACAAAGGCTACACCTTC
CDR3aa: CASSLSGGYKGYTF
d_gene: NA
abundance: NA
j_gene: TRBJ1-2
v_gene: TRBV27

CDR3nt: TGTGCCAGCAGAGGGGGTCGGTATCCCTATGGCTACACCTTC
CDR3aa: CASRGGRYPYGYTF
d_gene: NA
abundance: NA
j_gene: TRBJ1-2
v_gene: TRBV27

CDR3nt: TGTGCCAGCTCACCGCCTCGCCAGTACCAAGAGACCCAGTACTTC
CDR3aa: CASSPPRQYQETQYF
d_gene: NA
abundance: NA
j_gene: TRBJ2-5
v_gene: TRBV18

CDR3nt: TGTGCCAGCAGCAAGGGACAGGCCCAAAATTCACCCCTCCACTTT
CDR3aa: CASSKGQAQNSPLHF
d_gene: TRBD1
abundance: NA
j_gene: TRBJ1-6
v_gene: TRBV5-4

CDR3nt: TGTGCCAGCAGTGGGGAGCGGTCGGGAACTAATGAAAAACTGTTTTTT
CDR3aa: CASSGERSGTNEKLFF
d_gene: NA
abundance: NA
j_gene: TRBJ1-4
v_gene: TRBV2

CDR3nt: TGTGCCAGCAGTGAGCGGGAGCACAATGAGCAGTTCTTC
CDR3aa: CASSEREHNEQFF
d_gene: TRBD2
abundance: NA
j_gene: TRBJ2-1
v_gene: TRBV6-1

CDR3nt: TGTGCCAGCAGCTTAGCGGGGCTAGACCATAATACGCAGTATTTT
CDR3aa: CASSLAGLDHNTQYF
d_gene: NA
abundance: once
j_gene: TRBJ2-3
v_gene: TRBV7-9

CDR3nt: TGTGCCACCGAGGGGGTGCGGGAGCAGTACTTC
CDR3aa: CATEGVREQYF
d_gene: NA
abundance: NA
j_gene: TRBJ2-7
v_gene: TRBV2

CDR3nt: TGTGCCAGCAGTTGGGTAGCGGGGGGAGGTAGGAATGAGCAGTTCTTC
CDR3aa: CASSWVAGGGRNEQFF
d_gene: TRBD2
abundance: NA
j_gene: TRBJ2-1
v_gene: TRBV28

CDR3nt: TGTGCCAGCTACACAGGGCTGAACACTGAAGCTTTCTTT
CDR3aa: CASYTGLNTEAFF
d_gene: NA
abundance: NA
j_gene: TRBJ1-1
v_gene: TRBV18

CDR3nt: TGTGCCAGCAGTGAAGCCCACGACAGCTCTGGAAACACCATATATTTT
CDR3aa: CASSEAHDSSGNTIYF
d_gene: NA
abundance: NA
j_gene: TRBJ1-3
v_gene: TRBV6-1

CDR3nt: TGTGCCAGCACTGGGCCCCCCGAGCGGTTAGCCAAAAACATTCAGTACTTC
CDR3aa: CASTGPPERLAKNIQYF
d_gene: NA
abundance: NA
j_gene: TRBJ2-4
v_gene: TRBV5-5

CDR3nt: TGCAGCGTTGTCAGGGGGTCCGGAGAGCAGTACTTC
CDR3aa: CSVVRGSGEQYF
d_gene: TRBD1
abundance: NA
j_gene: TRBJ2-7
v_gene: TRBV29-1

CDR3nt: TGTGCCAGCAGTTCGGGACAGGGGGACACCGGGGAGCTGTTTTTT
CDR3aa: CASSSGQGDTGELFF
d_gene: TRBD1
abundance: NA
j_gene: TRBJ2-2
v_gene: TRBV28

CDR3nt: TGTGCCAGTAGTATGGGTGAGGGCTCTGGGGCCAACGTCCTGACTTTC
CDR3aa: CASSMGEGSGANVLTF
d_gene: NA
abundance: NA
j_gene: TRBJ2-6
v_gene: TRBV19

CDR3nt: TGTGCCATCAGCGAAGCCGGGACTAGCGCGTACGAGCAGTACTTC
CDR3aa: CAISEAGTSAYEQYF
d_gene: TRBD2
abundance: NA
j_gene: TRBJ2-7
v_gene: TRBV10-3

CDR3nt: TGTGCCAGCAGTGACGGGTTGGCCTACGAGCAGTACTTC
CDR3aa: CASSDGLAYEQYF
d_gene: NA
abundance: NA
j_gene: TRBJ2-7
v_gene: TRBV6-1

CDR3nt: TGTGCCAGCAGTCCCCAGTTCGTCGACAATGAGCAGTTCTTC
CDR3aa: CASSPQFVDNEQFF
d_gene: NA
abundance: NA
j_gene: TRBJ2-1
v_gene: TRBV28

CDR3nt: TGTGCCAGCAGCTCGCCCAAGCCGCCGGGACTAGCGGGAGGTGAGACCCAGTACTTC
CDR3aa: CASSSPKPPGLAGGETQYF
d_gene: TRBD2
abundance: NA
j_gene: TRBJ2-5
v_gene: TRBV7-9

CDR3nt: TGTGCCAGCAGCTTAAGAGAGGGGGGGACTGGGGCCAACGTCCTGACTTTC
CDR3aa: CASSLREGGTGANVLTF
d_gene: NA
abundance: NA
j_gene: TRBJ2-6
v_gene: TRBV27

CDR3nt: TGTGCCAGCTCACCACGGGGGCCTCACCCAACGGAAGAAACCCAGTACTTC
CDR3aa: CASSPRGPHPTEETQYF
d_gene: NA
abundance: NA
j_gene: TRBJ2-5
v_gene: TRBV18

CDR3nt: TGTGCCAGCAGCTTAGCGCGTGGGGGACAGACCGATGAGCAGTTCTTC
CDR3aa: CASSLARGGQTDEQFF
d_gene: TRBD1
abundance: NA
j_gene: TRBJ2-1
v_gene: TRBV7-8

CDR3nt: TGTGCCAGCACCCAGACCGGGGAAGGCGTAACTGAAGCTTTCTTT
CDR3aa: CASTQTGEGVTEAFF
d_gene: NA
abundance: NA
j_gene: TRBJ1-1
v_gene: TRBV5-4

CDR3nt: TGTGCCAGCAGTAGACATACATCCTACAATGAGCAGTTCTTC
CDR3aa: CASSRHTSYNEQFF
d_gene: NA
abundance: NA
j_gene: TRBJ2-1
v_gene: TRBV2

CDR3nt: TGCGCCAGCAGCCCTACAGGGGGTGGAGGCAATCAGCCCCAGCATTTT
CDR3aa: CASSPTGGGGNQPQHF
d_gene: TRBD1
abundance: NA
j_gene: TRBJ1-5
v_gene: TRBV4-1

CDR3nt: TGTGCCAGCGGGCAGGGGATATACGAGCAGTACTTC
CDR3aa: CASGQGIYEQYF
d_gene: NA
abundance: NA
j_gene: TRBJ2-7
v_gene: TRBV27

CDR3nt: TGTGCCAGCAGCTCGCCGGGCGGGGCCGGGGAGCTGTTTTTT
CDR3aa: CASSSPGGAGELFF
d_gene: NA
abundance: NA
j_gene: TRBJ2-2
v_gene: TRBV5-5

CDR3nt: TGTGCCAGTCAACTAGCTTTCATCAATGAGCAGTTCTTC
CDR3aa: CASQLAFINEQFF
d_gene: NA
abundance: NA
j_gene: TRBJ2-1
v_gene: TRBV6-1

CDR3nt: TGTGCCAGCAGCTTAGATACCCTTAGGAGTCCGACCTCATACAATGAGCAGTTCTTC
CDR3aa: CASSLDTLRSPTSYNEQFF
d_gene: NA
abundance: NA
j_gene: TRBJ2-1
v_gene: TRBV7-9

CDR3nt: TGTGCCAGCAGCTTAGGTGGACTGCAAAGCTACGAGCAGTACTTC
CDR3aa: CASSLGGLQSYEQYF
d_gene: NA
abundance: NA
j_gene: TRBJ2-7
v_gene: TRBV13

CDR3nt: TGCGCCAGCAGTGGCGGTTCGGGGAATCAGCCCCAGCATTTT
CDR3aa: CASSGGSGNQPQHF
d_gene: NA
abundance: NA
j_gene: TRBJ1-5
v_gene: TRBV10-2

CDR3nt: TGTGCCAGTAGCTGGGACAGGGGGCCCACTGAAGCTTTCTTT
CDR3aa: CASSWDRGPTEAFF
d_gene: TRBD1
abundance: NA
j_gene: TRBJ1-1
v_gene: TRBV19

CDR3nt: TGCGCCAGCAGCCACTCCGGGACAGGGGACACTGAAGCTTTCTTT
CDR3aa: CASSHSGTGDTEAFF
d_gene: TRBD1
abundance: once
j_gene: TRBJ1-1
v_gene: TRBV4-1

CDR3nt: TGTGCCAGCAGCCAAGAAGTGGGTAGCGGCTCTGACGAGCAGTACTTC
CDR3aa: CASSQEVGSGSDEQYF
d_gene: NA
abundance: NA
j_gene: TRBJ2-7
v_gene: TRBV4-2

CDR3nt: TGTGCCAGCGGGGACAGGGGGGAGGGCTACACCTTC
CDR3aa: CASGDRGEGYTF
d_gene: TRBD1
abundance: NA
j_gene: TRBJ1-2
v_gene: TRBV7-9

CDR3nt: TGTGCCAGCGCGGGGAGCTCCTACGAGCAGTACTTC
CDR3aa: CASAGSSYEQYF
d_gene: NA
abundance: NA
j_gene: TRBJ2-7
v_gene: TRBV27

CDR3nt: TGTGCCAGCAGGCCACAGCCGAACACTGAAGCTTTCTTT
CDR3aa: CASRPQPNTEAFF
d_gene: NA
abundance: few
j_gene: TRBJ1-1
v_gene: TRBV28

CDR3nt: TGTGCCAGCAGCTCACGGAGGATTGGAGATAGGGAGACCCAGTACTTC
CDR3aa: CASSSRRIGDRETQYF
d_gene: NA
abundance: NA
j_gene: TRBJ2-5
v_gene: TRBV2

CDR3nt: TGTGCCAGCAGTGTACAGGCAGCGAACACCGGGGAGCTGTTTTTT
CDR3aa: CASSVQAANTGELFF
d_gene: NA
abundance: NA
j_gene: TRBJ2-2
v_gene: TRBV27

CDR3nt: TGTGCCAGCAGCGTAGCTACAGGCTATGAAGCTTTCTTT
CDR3aa: CASSVATGYEAFF
d_gene: NA
abundance: few
j_gene: TRBJ1-1
v_gene: TRBV9